Each of the 7 T cell receptor beta chains below was sequenced from the same sample in a study of blood T cell repertoires in COVID-19. Clones were read by immunoSEQ multiplex PCR, and TCRdb kept only the in-frame ones, dropping some. Of a few hundred thousand clones in the sample, more than 70% were seen once. The sequenced sample consisted of PBMCs or T cells enriched from blood (not recorded which). Receptors originate from a woman aged 18-35 years who had been exposed to COVID-19.

The rearrangement uses TRBV29-1 and TRBJ2-7; 9 nucleotides line up with TRBD2. V trimming: 6 bases; J trimming: 0 bases; junction bases outside the gene matches: 6. Germline loops: CDR1 SQVTM, CDR2 ANQGSEA. The CDR3 is made up of 14 amino acids. CDR3 protein: CSVASGVSSYEQYF. As DNA, the CDR3 is TGCAGCGTCGCTAGCGGGGTGAGCTCCTACGAGCAGTACTTC.

The chain's CDR3 is CASSVGGGAYNEQFF. CDR3 nucleotide sequence: TGTGCCAGCAGCGTAGGTGGCGGGGCCTACAATGAGCAGTTCTTC. The V call is TRBV9, the J call TRBJ2-1; D is possibly TRBD2 (6 bases). Germline CDR1 and CDR2: SGDLS and YYNGEE. The germline V and J ends were trimmed by 0 bases and 2 bases, with 9 bases remaining between them. CDR3 size: 15 residues.

This sequence joins TRBV29-1 and TRBJ2-7; D remains ambiguous. V lost 4 bases and J lost 5, with 9 bases in between. This CDR3 comprises 11 residues. Germline V gene sequence: CDR1 SQVTM, CDR2 ANQGSEA. The DNA for the CDR3 is TGCAGCGTTGTGGGCCTCAACGAGCAGTACTTC. Translating gives CSVVGLNEQYF.

This clone was seen a handful of times. This chain joins TRBV20-1 and TRBJ1-5, with D maybe TRBD1 (5 bases). This CDR3 region has 12 residues. Germline CDR1 is DFQATT and CDR2 is SNEGSKA (reference sequence). V lost 3 bases and J lost 4, with 7 bases in between. The CDR3 here is CSASRQNQPQHF. In DNA form, the CDR3 reads TGCAGTGCTAGTAGACAGAATCAGCCCCAGCATTTT.

This sequence joins TRBV15 and TRBJ2-5, with D possibly being TRBD1 (8 bases). V was cut by 5 bases and J by 2 bases, with 15 bases left in between. CDR1 is LNHNV and CDR2 is YYDKDF in the germline V gene (reference sequence). The CDR3 runs 15 residues. The CDR3 here is CATSPDREGQETQYF. The CDR3 bases are TGTGCCACCAGCCCGGACAGGGAGGGGCAAGAGACCCAGTACTTC. The whole variable domain, filled in from reference TRBV15 and TRBJ2-5, reads DAMVIQNPRYQVTQFGKPVTLSCSQTLNHNVMYWYQQKSSQAPKLLFHYYDKDFNNEADTPDNFQSRRPNTSFCFLDIRSPGLGDTAMYLCATSPDREGQETQYFGPGTRLLVL.

The chain is built from TRBV11-2 and TRBJ2-3; unclear D gene. Trimming removed 7 bases at V and 2 bases at J, with 4 bases between. Germline-derived CDR1 and CDR2 are SGHAT and FQNNGV. The CDR3 has 11 residues. DNA of the CDR3: TGTGCCAGCACGTACACAGATACGCAGTATTTT. Amino acid sequence: CASTYTDTQYF.

The chain has TRBV6-2 or TRBV6-3 and TRBJ1-1; 9 bases map to TRBD1. V gave up 6 bases and J gave up 3 bases; unmatched junction bases: 5. From germline, CDR1 is MNHEY and CDR2 SVGEGT. The CDR3 length is 14 residues. CDR3 DNA: TGTGCCAGCAGCTCATGGACAGGGGACACTGAAGCTTTCTTT. The encoded protein is CASSSWTGDTEAFF.